Sequencing of this T cell receptor (beta chain) was carried out in a study of blood T cell repertoires in COVID-19. This clone was recorded a few times. Trimming shortened V by 2 bases and J by 5 bases, and 14 bases separated the two germline ends. The CDR3 spans 14 residues. Germline V gene lookup returns CDR1 SGHRS and CDR2 YFSETQ. Profiling relied on immunoSEQ multiplex PCR, and the TCRdb table lists in-frame clones only, not all of them. The sample has about 76,000 clones, around 91% seen once. The sequenced sample was peripheral blood. The chain joins TRBV5-1 to TRBJ2-7, with a weak D call TRBD2 (6 bases). The clonotype was recovered from a human donor in a cohort sampled during active COVID-19. The CDR3 nucleotides are TGCGCCAGCAGCTTAAGCAGGGAGGTTAACGAGCAGTACTTC. The encoded protein is CASSLSREVNEQYF.